One T cell receptor (beta chain) is described in this entry. This specimen belongs to a study of blood T cell repertoires in COVID-19. Study as a whole: Acute and convalescent COVID-19 samples came from the United States, Italy and Spain. In each case, the material was cDNA or gDNA derived from T cells, B-cell-depleted T cells, or PBMCs.

The junction had 7 bases not matched to a gene; V was cut back by 5 bases and J by 11 bases. Germline V gives CDR1 SGHTA, CDR2 FQGTGA. The CDR3 has 13 residues. Source study methods: For nucleated cells, counts were estimated from reference gene primer amplification. Sequencing was performed with immunoSEQ multiplex PCR; in TCRdb, only in-frame clones are kept and a portion is missing. V and J calls plus clone size are reproduced from that table; the DNA served to infer D and trimming. This repertoire shows about 99,000 clones, 89% found once; its top ten account for 17%. Sequencing was carried out using peripheral blood. The V call is TRBV7-3, the J call TRBJ1-4; 8 bases fit TRBD1. This TCR derives from a woman over 75 in a cohort sampled during active COVID-19. DNA for the CDR3: TGTGCCAGCAGCCCGTCCAGACAGGGGAAACTGTTTTTT. It translates to CASSPSRQGKLFF.